The 28 T cell receptor beta chains listed next were all sequenced from one sample in a study of monozygotic twins with inflammatory bowel disease. TCRdb re-called the 5' RACE reads; every CDR3 protein appears as one record, without DNA. Here the sample table reports about 210,000 distinct CDR3 sequences. Sequencing was done on a sample of blood. Receptors originate from a human donor with ulcerative colitis or Crohn's disease, or a healthy co-twin of an affected twin (not recorded which).

This chain connects TRBV29-1 to TRBJ1-1; with no DNA, the TCRdb D assignment of TRBD1 cannot be verified. Germline V gives CDR1 SQVTM, CDR2 ANQGSEA. This CDR3 has 12 residues. CDR3 residues: CSVDRDTTEAFF. Supplemented by reference TRBV29-1 and TRBJ1-1, the full variable domain reads SAVISQKPSRDICQRGTSLTIQCQVDSQVTMMFWYRQQPGQSLTLIATANQGSEATYESGFVIDKFPISRPNLTFSTLTVSNMSPEDSSIYLCSVDRDTTEAFFGQGTRLTVV.

The chain uses TRBV12-3 or TRBV12-4 and TRBJ2-3. The CDR3 loop spans 14 amino acids. CDR3 region: CASSFADRTDTQYF.

The J gene is TRBJ1-1, the V gene TRBV20-1. The CDR3 runs to 14 residues. Germline CDR1 reads DFQATT; CDR2 reads SNEGSKA (reference sequence). This CDR3 is CSARSNGPNTEAFF.

This chain joins TRBV13 and TRBJ2-2. Germline V gives CDR1 PRHDT, CDR2 FYEKMQ (reference sequence). The CDR3 sequence is 13 residues long. This chain's CDR3 is CASSSRGPGELFF.

This sequence joins TRBV20-1 and TRBJ2-3; the TRBD2 assignment by TCRdb is unverifiable without DNA. From germline, CDR1 is DFQATT and CDR2 SNEGSKA (reference sequence). This CDR3 is built from 15 residues. The CDR3 sequence is CSAPSTSGVADTQYF.

The rearrangement links TRBV12-3 or TRBV12-4 to TRBJ1-2. The CDR3 length is 18 residues. The CDR3 reads CASTKHRPSKGSPYGYTF.

This rearrangement joins TRBV6-2 or TRBV6-3 to TRBJ1-1. The CDR3 totals 14 residues. The germline V gene has CDR1 MNHEY and CDR2 SVGEGT. This chain's CDR3 is CASSLLAQGTEAFF.

The chain is built from TRBV20-1 and TRBJ2-7; TCRdb returns TRBD2, unconfirmable since there is no DNA. The germline V gene has CDR1 DFQATT and CDR2 SNEGSKA (reference sequence). The CDR3 runs 15 residues. CDR3 sequence reads: CSAYRGLAGGAVQYF.

The rearrangement links TRBV29-1 to TRBJ1-2; the D gene TCRdb calls, TRBD1, cannot be checked with no DNA. This CDR3 contains 11 residues. CDR1 is SQVTM, CDR2 ANQGSEA, per germline. The CDR3 here is CSDGGAEGYTF.

The chain combines TRBV5-1 with TRBJ2-2. Germline CDR1 is SGHRS and CDR2 is YFSETQ. CDR3 size: 14 residues. The CDR3 sequence: CASSLARNTGELFF. The full variable domain, with the rest looked up from reference TRBV5-1 and TRBJ2-2, is KAGVTQTPRYLIKTRGQQVTLSCSPISGHRSVSWYQQTPGQGLQFLFEYFSETQRNKGNFPGRFSGRQFSNSRSEMNVSTLELGDSALYLCASSLARNTGELFFGEGSRLTVL.

The chain employs TRBV20-1 and TRBJ1-1. The CDR3 runs 11 residues. Germline V gene lookup returns CDR1 DFQATT and CDR2 SNEGSKA (reference sequence). The CDR3 sequence is CSAVLRTEAFF.

This chain links TRBV20-1 with TRBJ2-5; TCRdb returns TRBD1, unconfirmable since there is no DNA. The germline CDR1 and CDR2 sequences are DFQATT and SNEGSKA (reference sequence). The CDR3 consists of 13 residues. This chain's CDR3 is CSAAHGTVGTQYF.

The rearrangement uses TRBV5-1 and TRBJ2-2. Germline CDR1 and CDR2: SGHRS and YFSETQ. CDR3 length: 15 amino acids. CDR3 residues: CASSLDRGSTGELFF.

V gene TRBV15 combines with J gene TRBJ1-4; TCRdb's D call of TRBD1 is untestable without DNA. From germline, CDR1 is LNHNV and CDR2 YYDKDF (reference sequence). The CDR3 is made up of 13 amino acids. This CDR3 is CATGTGGNEKLFF.

This chain links TRBV19 with TRBJ1-2; the D call from TCRdb, TRBD1, cannot be confirmed without DNA. The CDR3 has 11 residues. Germline V gene data show CDR1 as LNHDA and CDR2 as SQIVND (reference sequence). CDR3 region: CASSARDIGFF. The variable domain in full, with the rest retrieved from reference TRBV19 and TRBJ1-2, is DGGITQSPKYLFRKEGQNVTLSCEQNLNHDAMYWYRQDPGQGLRLIYYSQIVNDFQKGDIAEGYSVSREKKESFPLTVTSAQKNPTAFYLCASSARDIGFFGSGTRLTVV.

The genes are TRBV27 and TRBJ1-5. The CDR3 is 13 amino acids. Germline values: CDR1 MNHEY, CDR2 SMNVEV (reference sequence). CDR3 amino acids: CASSLWRDQPQHF.

V usage is TRBV20-1 and J usage is TRBJ1-2; TCRdb names TRBD1, which stays unverified in the absence of DNA. The germline CDR1 and CDR2 sequences are DFQATT and SNEGSKA (reference sequence). CDR3 length: 11 residues. Here the CDR3 reads CSASAGKGYTF.

The CDR3 reads CASSLSGGSGANVLTF. This chain uses TRBV7-9 with TRBJ2-6. CDR3 size: 16 residues. CDR1 SEHNR and CDR2 FQNEAQ come from the germline V gene (reference sequence).

The CDR3 spells CASSLVGGANQPQHF. The chain couples TRBV12-3 or TRBV12-4 to TRBJ1-5; with no DNA, the TCRdb D assignment of TRBD1 cannot be verified. CDR3 size: 15 residues.

The chain recombines TRBV20-1 with TRBJ2-7. The CDR3 covers 11 residues. The germline gives CDR1 DFQATT, CDR2 SNEGSKA (reference sequence). The CDR3 is CSAADTYEQYF.

This sequence joins TRBV27 and TRBJ2-2; TCRdb calls TRBD1, which cannot be checked without DNA. The CDR3 runs 14 residues. Germline V lookup: CDR1 MNHEY, CDR2 SMNVEV (reference sequence). CDR3 loop: CASSPDPVPGELFF.

The chain couples TRBV6-1 to TRBJ1-3; absent DNA, TCRdb's TRBD1 call cannot be checked. CDR1 and CDR2 from the germline V gene are MNHNS and SASEGT. The CDR3 has 15 amino acids. The CDR3 spells CASSQLTGVANTIYF.

The chain carries TRBV3-1 and TRBJ1-2. Germline CDR1 reads LGHDT; CDR2 reads YNNKEL (reference sequence). The CDR3 contains 14 residues. CDR3 protein: CASSPVRGNYGYTF.

The chain joins TRBV28 to TRBJ2-7; the TRBD1 assignment by TCRdb is unverifiable without DNA. The CDR3 is 13 amino acids. CDR1 is MDHEN and CDR2 is SYDVKM in the germline V gene. CDR3 protein: CASGTGVMYEQYF. Using reference TRBV28 and TRBJ2-7 for the parts outside the CDR3, the full variable domain is DVKVTQSSRYLVKRTGEKVFLECVQDMDHENMFWYRQDPGLGLRLIYFSYDVKMKEKGDIPEGYSVSREKKERFSLILESASTNQTSMYLCASGTGVMYEQYFGPGTRLTVT.

J is TRBJ2-7 and V is TRBV7-9. CDR3 length: 14 residues. Germline V gene data show CDR1 as SEHNR and CDR2 as FQNEAQ (reference sequence). This CDR3 reads CASSLEGSSYEQYF.

The gene calls are TRBV20-1 and TRBJ1-5; the D call of TRBD1 rests on TCRdb alone, since no DNA is present to check it. The CDR3 runs 15 residues. Germline V lookup: CDR1 DFQATT, CDR2 SNEGSKA (reference sequence). The CDR3 protein is CSAIPPGTRNQPQHF.

The chain combines TRBV7-9 with TRBJ1-1. Looked up from germline, CDR1 is SEHNR and CDR2 is FQNEAQ (reference sequence). The CDR3 is 13 amino acids. The CDR3 protein is CASSQFENTEAFF.

The CDR3 loop reads CASSALAGAPRDTQYF. V and J are TRBV7-6 and TRBJ2-3; TCRdb gives TRBD2 as the D gene, but with no DNA this cannot be confirmed. Germline CDR1 reads SGHVS; CDR2 reads FNYEAQ. The CDR3 spans 16 residues.